A selection of T cell receptor beta chains follows, all from one sample in a study of blood T cell repertoires in COVID-19. TCRdb's table, derived via immunoSEQ multiplex PCR, lists solely in-frame clones and lacks some. The table lists about 63,000 clones, around 87% of them singletons, with more than 5% in the top ten. The source material was peripheral blood. The receptors stem from a man aged 45-60 years with active COVID-19. CDR3s include the opening cysteine and the closing phenylalanine or tryptophan.

J gene	V gene	CDR3 protein
TRBJ2-7	TRBV28	CASSFGGGDGSYEQYF
TRBJ2-7	TRBV27	CASSPAPGQGPYEQYF
TRBJ2-2	TRBV9	CASSVDAVNTGELFF
TRBJ2-7	TRBV5-1	CASSPVGGNEQYF
TRBJ1-2	TRBV9	CASSSPFGRAHGYTF
TRBJ2-7	TRBV23-1	CASSRGQGASYHYSSYEQYF
TRBJ1-2	TRBV29-1	CSVEDTLGQGIGYGYTF
TRBJ1-1	TRBV19	CASSIGHQGTEAFF
TRBJ2-1	TRBV27	CASRLRNNEQFF
TRBJ1-2	TRBV6-1	CASSEGQNYGYTF
TRBJ1-5	TRBV2	CASSDPGGASQPQHF
TRBJ2-7	TRBV7-3	CASSLTDGYEQYF
TRBJ2-7	TRBV18	CASSPSGLNEQYF
TRBJ1-1	TRBV30	CAWSGQENTEAFF
TRBJ2-2	TRBV4-2	CASSAGDTLPNTGELFF
TRBJ2-2	TRBV28	CASTGQQNTGELFF
TRBJ1-6	TRBV4-3	CASSQVYSVSSPLHF
TRBJ2-7	TRBV27	CASKWLAADSYEQYF
TRBJ2-1	TRBV9	CASSVAKSGSSYNEQFF
TRBJ2-1	TRBV20-1	CSASDVQRLYNEQFF
TRBJ1-2	TRBV20-1	CSAPGGYGYTF
TRBJ2-5	TRBV5-1	CASGFQPGQQETQYF
TRBJ2-7	TRBV11-3	CASSLGLAGGPNDYEQYF
TRBJ1-5	TRBV7-2	CASSSGPGARLQHF
TRBJ2-1	TRBV4-1	CASSQESSRSEQFF
TRBJ2-1	TRBV5-1	CASSRGRDQVGNEQFF
TRBJ2-4	TRBV21-1	CASSFRAGNRVKNIQYF
TRBJ1-1	TRBV5-1	CASSLGHISEAFF
TRBJ1-2	TRBV14	CASSQKTGVNYGYTF
TRBJ2-7	TRBV2	CASSDRRLPYEQYF
TRBJ1-2	TRBV18	CASSPNPGTVNYGYTF
TRBJ2-1	TRBV11-2	CASSGGLLYNEQFF
TRBJ1-4	TRBV24-1	CATGDGAGPNEKLFF
TRBJ2-7	TRBV12-3/TRBV12-4	CASSLGGSYEQYF
TRBJ1-1	TRBV28	CASSFWSGGRTEAFF
TRBJ1-6	TRBV30	CAWRVPGQGFRPLHF
TRBJ2-1	TRBV3-1/TRBV3-2	CASSRTSQQFF
TRBJ2-2	TRBV11-2	CASSSDLGLAGVEGELFF
TRBJ2-1	TRBV9	CASSVVGGSYNEQFF
TRBJ1-2	TRBV24-1	CATSDGQYNYGYTF
TRBJ1-1	TRBV7-9	CASMLGAGQNTEAFF
TRBJ2-7	TRBV2	CASMQDRGEQYF
TRBJ1-1	TRBV5-1	CASSFKQGLNTEAFF
TRBJ2-2	TRBV15	CATSRDRTSGRHGELFF
TRBJ2-7	TRBV4-1	CASSQEAGTAYSYEQYF